This TCR beta chain emerged from a study of T-cell memory formation after mild COVID-19. Study background: The TCR clusters were mostly specific to one donor.

The CDR3 extends over 15 amino acids. V gave up 5 bases and J gave up 8 bases; unmatched junction bases: 5. Study-level results: The authors left the SARS-CoV-2 specificity of second-wave clones peaking on day 37 unconfirmed. Later expanders leaned CD4+, whereas day 15 to 85 contracting clones were balanced CD4/CD8.

Sample barcodes and UMIs were carried by the TCR alpha and TCR beta cDNA libraries that 5'RACE generated with constant-segment primers. One entry per CDR3 protein results from TCRdb running MiXCR on the 5' RACE reads. The sample has about 560,000 distinct CDR3 sequences, roughly a fifth seen once. This clonotype was found a few times. Its target is not known. The clonotype originates from an adult woman who had mild COVID-19 (a few samples of this study predate the infection). Cell type and time point are not known. The chain combines TRBV12-3 or TRBV12-4 with TRBJ2-1, with 14 nucleotides matching TRBD2. The sequenced material came from PBMCs or a T cell subset sorted from them (not recorded which). CDR3 amino acids: CASSTTSGGVDEQFF. CDR3 in DNA: TGTGCCAGCAGTACGACTAGCGGGGGGGTAGATGAGCAGTTCTTC.